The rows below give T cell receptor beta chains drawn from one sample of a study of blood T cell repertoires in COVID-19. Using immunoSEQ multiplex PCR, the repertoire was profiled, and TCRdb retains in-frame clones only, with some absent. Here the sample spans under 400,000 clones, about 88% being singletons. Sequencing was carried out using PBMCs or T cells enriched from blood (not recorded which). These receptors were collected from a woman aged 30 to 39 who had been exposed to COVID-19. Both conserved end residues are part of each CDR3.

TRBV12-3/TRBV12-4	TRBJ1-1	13	CASSYGGGTEAFF
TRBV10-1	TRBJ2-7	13	CARDDTTTYEQYF
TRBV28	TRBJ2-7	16	CASSLGTSGRSYEQYF
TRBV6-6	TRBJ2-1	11	CASRTGDEQFF
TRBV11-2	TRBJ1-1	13	CASSSQQGLEAFF
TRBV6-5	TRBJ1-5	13	CASSQDRGQPQHF
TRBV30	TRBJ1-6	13	CALGRREPSPLHF
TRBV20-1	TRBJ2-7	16	CSASWSSGPSSYEQYF
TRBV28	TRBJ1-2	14	CASRPSGGNYGYTF
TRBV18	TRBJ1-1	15	CASSPGQGAKTEAFF
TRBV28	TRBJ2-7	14	CASSTVLSSYEQYF
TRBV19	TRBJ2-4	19	CASSNLLAGGSIAKNIQYF
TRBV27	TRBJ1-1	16	CASSLLGTVMNTEAFF
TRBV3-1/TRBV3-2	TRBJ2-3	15	CASSQVIGSTDTQYF